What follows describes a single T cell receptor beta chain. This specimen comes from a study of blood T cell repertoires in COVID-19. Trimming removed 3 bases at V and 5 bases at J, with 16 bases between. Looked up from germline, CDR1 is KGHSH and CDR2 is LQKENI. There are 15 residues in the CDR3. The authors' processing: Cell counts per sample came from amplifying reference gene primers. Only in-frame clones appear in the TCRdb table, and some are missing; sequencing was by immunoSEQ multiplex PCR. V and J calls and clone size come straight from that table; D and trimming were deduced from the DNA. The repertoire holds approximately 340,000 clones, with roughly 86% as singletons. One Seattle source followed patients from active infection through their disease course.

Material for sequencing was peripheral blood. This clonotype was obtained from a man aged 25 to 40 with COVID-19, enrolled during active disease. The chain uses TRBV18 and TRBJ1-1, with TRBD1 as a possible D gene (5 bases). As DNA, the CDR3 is TGTGCCAGCTCACCCCCCAGCAGGGTCAGGACTGAAGCTTTCTTT. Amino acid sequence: CASSPPSRVRTEAFF.